These 14 T cell receptor beta chains came from one sample sequenced in a study of somatic mutations in cytotoxic T cells in rheumatoid arthritis. Sequenced by immunoSEQ multiplex PCR; TCRdb stores in-frame clones only, minus some. The sample holds 35,000 to 45,000 clones; roughly four fifths are singletons and the top ten take roughly 3.2%. Material for sequencing was CD8+ T cells sorted from blood. Source of these receptors: a man aged 35-49 years in good health.

The rearrangement joins TRBV7-2 to TRBJ2-7, with 14 bases identical to TRBD2. Germline V gives CDR1 SGHTA, CDR2 FQGNSA. The length of the CDR3 is 17 residues. J lost 5 bases, V lost 2 bases, and 8 bases had no gene match. The DNA for the CDR3 is TGTGCCAGCAGCTTAAAGGCGGGACTAGCGGGAGTTGACGAGCAGTACTTC. It specifies CASSLKAGLAGVDEQYF. The entire variable domain, with the rest obtained from reference TRBV7-2 and TRBJ2-7, is as follows: GAGVSQSPSNKVTEKGKDVELRCDPISGHTALYWYRQSLGQGLEFLIYFQGNSAPDKSGLPSDRFSAERTGGSVSTLTIQRTQQEDSAVYLCASSLKAGLAGVDEQYFGPGTRLTVT.

This clone was found once. The V gene is TRBV6-5, the J gene TRBJ1-1, with D perhaps matching TRBD1 (6 bases). The CDR3 loop spans 13 amino acids. V lost 6 bases and J 5 bases, leaving 13 bases between the germline ends. Germline loops: CDR1 MNHEY, CDR2 SVGAGI. The CDR3 region has the DNA TGTGCCAGCAGACAGGGTAGGGGTACTGAAGCTTTCTTT. Residues: CASRQGRGTEAFF.

CDR3 DNA: TGTGCCAGCAGCTTGGAGGGAGTGGGGGGGGAGACCCAGTACTTC. Protein sequence: CASSLEGVGGETQYF. J is TRBJ2-5 and V is TRBV5-4; 7 nucleotides match TRBD2. The CDR3 covers 15 residues. After removal of 0 bases from V and 5 bases from J, the junction contained 7 bases not matched to a gene. Germline CDR1 SGHNT, CDR2 YYREEE (reference sequence).

The V gene is TRBV7-9, the J gene TRBJ2-2; the D is unclear. Germline-derived CDR1 and CDR2 are SEHNR and FQNEAQ (reference sequence). Trimming left V 2 bases short and J 1 base short, with 5 bases between. This CDR3 has 14 amino acids. The chain's CDR3 is CASSLYRNTGELFF. The CDR3 DNA follows: TGTGCCAGCAGCTTATACAGGAACACCGGGGAGCTGTTTTTT.

This clone was seen a handful of times. This chain uses TRBV6-5 with TRBJ1-4; D unclear. V lost 8 bases and J lost 2, with 15 bases in between. CDR1 is MNHEY, CDR2 SVGAGI, per germline. The CDR3 extends over 15 amino acids. The CDR3 region has the DNA TGTGCCAGCCAATCCCGGCGTCGGACTAATGAAAAACTGTTTTTT. Translating it yields CASQSRRRTNEKLFF.

The genes are TRBV4-3 and TRBJ2-1; D could derive from TRBD1 or TRBD2 (7 bases each). The germline V gene encodes CDR1 LGHNA and CDR2 YSLEER. Trimming removed 0 bases from V and 1 base from J, with 10 bases in between. The CDR3 is made up of 16 amino acids. The CDR3, as DNA: TGCGCCAGCAGCCAAGACCAGGGGGGGTCCTACAATGAGCAGTTCTTC. Translating gives CASSQDQGGSYNEQFF.

This chain connects TRBV9 to TRBJ2-3; D gene uncertain. V dropped 6 bases and J dropped 1 base, with 6 bases sitting between them. This CDR3 has 12 amino acids. Germline assignment: CDR1 SGDLS and CDR2 YYNGEE. CDR3 sequence (DNA): TGTGCCAGCACGCCCGGCACAGATACGCAGTATTTT. Its protein is CASTPGTDTQYF.

This chain links TRBV15 with TRBJ1-1; TRBD1 matches 12 bases. CDR3 size: 15 residues. Germline V gives CDR1 LNHNV, CDR2 YYDKDF (reference sequence). The J segment lost 5 bases and the V segment lost 5 bases, leaving 6 bases of the junction unmatched. CDR3 residues: CATSRDRGLGTEAFF. The CDR3 DNA reads as TGTGCCACCAGCCGGGACAGGGGGCTTGGGACTGAAGCTTTCTTT.

This rearrangement joins TRBV12-5 to TRBJ2-1, with 12 bases lining up with TRBD1. The V and J ends lost 2 bases and 7 bases, in that order; junction bases with no gene match: 18. The germline CDR1 and CDR2 sequences are LGHNT and FRNRAP. The CDR3 sequence is 20 residues long. The CDR3 bases are TGTGCTAGTGGTTTGACCCGGGACAGGGGGCGTGCGGGAGTGGGGAATGAGCAGTTCTTC. Its translation is CASGLTRDRGRAGVGNEQFF.

This clone has more than one count but fewer than ten. This chain uses TRBV27 with TRBJ2-7; D is possibly TRBD1 (5 bases). The germline V gene has CDR1 MNHEY and CDR2 SMNVEV (reference sequence). The V end was cut by 2 bases, the J end by 6 bases, with 8 bases between. The CDR3 totals 12 residues. The CDR3 loop is CASSLEGVEQYF. The CDR3 DNA sequence: TGTGCCAGCAGTTTAGAAGGGGTCGAGCAGTACTTC.

About this clone: The same CDR3 can be traced to other DNA sequences in this sample. The gene calls are TRBV27 and TRBJ2-1; D ambiguous. The CDR3 has 14 amino acids. V was cut by 0 bases and J by 1 base, with 4 bases left in between. CDR1 is MNHEY, CDR2 SMNVEV, per germline (reference sequence). The CDR3 region has the DNA TGTGCCAGCAGTTTATCGGGGTCCTACAATGAGCAGTTCTTC. It encodes CASSLSGSYNEQFF.

CDR3 sequence reads: CASSLGGTGENYGYTF. The CDR3 DNA reads TGTGCCAGCAGCTTAGGGGGGACAGGGGAAAACTATGGCTACACCTTC. The genes are TRBV11-2 and TRBJ1-2; 10 bases fit TRBD1. Germline V lookup: CDR1 SGHAT, CDR2 FQNNGV. The V segment lost 1 base and the J segment 2 bases; nucleotides outside the gene matches: 4. The CDR3 has 16 residues.

This chain connects TRBV27 to TRBJ2-1, with TRBD2 matching 9 bases. Germline CDR1 reads MNHEY; CDR2 reads SMNVEV (reference sequence). The CDR3 length is 14 residues. The V segment lost 3 bases and the J segment 13 bases; nucleotides outside the gene matches: 10. The CDR3 DNA reads TGTGCCAGCAGTTTTGGGAGTCTAGCGGGATTCCAGTTCTTC. It yields the protein CASSFGSLAGFQFF.

Turning to this clone: A junction boundary mismatches the germline segment, possibly from a read error. The rearrangement uses TRBV11-2 and TRBJ2-4; possible D gene TRBD2, 6 bases. CDR1 SGHAT and CDR2 FQNNGV come from the germline V gene. The CDR3 contains 10 residues. The CDR3 sequence is CASSGTSFHF. CDR3 bases: TGTGCCAGCAGCGGAACTAGCTTCCACTTC.